This is a list of T cell receptor beta chains from one sample in a study of cytomegalovirus exposure and HLA in healthy donors. The assay was immunoSEQ multiplex PCR, and TCRdb's table has in-frame clones only and misses some. The data hold 200,000 to 250,000 clones, with roughly 75% observed a single time. Material for sequencing was PBMCs. The receptors here all came from a woman between 25 and 40 years old in good health and CMV-seronegative. The CDR3 runs from the conserved cysteine through the conserved F or W. Each record gives: D gene, CDR3 length, J gene, clone size, V gene, CDR3 DNA, CDR3 protein. D genes are given only for firm matches. Clone size is shown for a subset of rows, as once, few, many or a class of expanded clone.

D: TRBD1; length: 15; J: TRBJ1-1; size: few; V: TRBV7-9; DNA: TGTGCCAGCAGCTCCCCCCGGGACAGCAACACTGAAGCTTTCTTT; CDR3: CASSSPRDSNTEAFF
D: TRBD2; length: 19; J: TRBJ2-1; size: .; V: TRBV5-5; DNA: TGTGCCAGCAGCCCCGGGACTAGCGGGAGTCGGAGGTCCTACAATGAGCAGTTCTTC; CDR3: CASSPGTSGSRRSYNEQFF
D: .; length: 17; J: TRBJ2-1; size: .; V: TRBV7-8; DNA: TGTGCCAGCAGCTTTCCATTGGGGGGGGGCACATACAATGAGCAGTTCTTC; CDR3: CASSFPLGGGTYNEQFF
D: TRBD2; length: 16; J: TRBJ2-7; size: .; V: TRBV9; DNA: TGTGCCAGCAGCGTAGGTAGCGGGGGGAGCTCCTACGAGCAGTACTTC; CDR3: CASSVGSGGSSYEQYF
D: .; length: 16; J: TRBJ2-1; size: .; V: TRBV7-6; DNA: TGTGCCAGCAGTTTGCTAAGGGGGGGGGTCTACAATGAGCAGTTCTTC; CDR3: CASSLLRGGVYNEQFF
D: TRBD1; length: 16; J: TRBJ1-2; size: .; V: TRBV5-8; DNA: TGTGCCAGCAGCATTCATACAGGGGACTCTAACTATGGCTACACCTTC; CDR3: CASSIHTGDSNYGYTF
D: TRBD1; length: 16; J: TRBJ2-1; size: .; V: TRBV5-4; DNA: TGTGCCAGCAGCTCCAGGGGGCCTAGCTCCTACAATGAGCAGTTCTTC; CDR3: CASSSRGPSSYNEQFF
D: TRBD1; length: 14; J: TRBJ1-2; size: many; V: TRBV30; DNA: TGTGCCTGGAGCCAAGGACAGGGTTACGGTGGCTACACCTTC; CDR3: CAWSQGQGYGGYTF
D: TRBD1; length: 13; J: TRBJ1-1; size: .; V: TRBV6-1; DNA: TGTGCCAGCAGGAGACAGGGTGGCACTGAAGCTTTCTTT; CDR3: CASRRQGGTEAFF
D: .; length: 15; J: TRBJ2-5; size: .; V: TRBV7-2; DNA: TGTGCCAGCAGCCGTGCAGGTGGCGGGGGCGAGACCCAGTACTTC; CDR3: CASSRAGGGGETQYF
D: TRBD2; length: 14; J: TRBJ2-2; size: .; V: TRBV2; DNA: TGTGCCAGCAGTACTAGCGCTAACACCGGGGAGCTGTTTTTT; CDR3: CASSTSANTGELFF
D: .; length: 15; J: TRBJ2-5; size: .; V: TRBV9; DNA: TGTGCCAGCAGCGCGACCTTCCGGGAGTTGGAGACCCAGTACTTC; CDR3: CASSATFRELETQYF
D: .; length: 16; J: TRBJ1-1; size: .; V: TRBV6-6; DNA: TGTGCCAGCCGAAGACAGGCTGGGGGGGAGAACACTGAAGCTTTCTTT; CDR3: CASRRQAGGENTEAFF
D: .; length: 13; J: TRBJ2-7; size: .; V: TRBV5-1; DNA: TGCGCCAGCAGTAGGACAGCCCGCTACGAGCAGTACTTC; CDR3: CASSRTARYEQYF
D: .; length: 13; J: TRBJ2-1; size: once; V: TRBV29-1; DNA: TGCAGCGTGCGGGACTCCTCAGTCGGAGAGCAGTTCTTC; CDR3: CSVRDSSVGEQFF
D: .; length: 12; J: TRBJ1-1; size: .; V: TRBV6-5; DNA: TGTGCCAGCAGTGGTTTAGACACTGAAGCTTTCTTT; CDR3: CASSGLDTEAFF
D: .; length: 14; J: TRBJ2-2; size: few; V: TRBV14; DNA: TGTGCCAGCAGCCAAGAATCGGGTACCGGGGAGCTGTTTTTT; CDR3: CASSQESGTGELFF
D: .; length: 14; J: TRBJ1-1; size: .; V: TRBV19; DNA: TGTGCCAGTAGTAACCGAAGGGGGAACACTGAAGCTTTCTTT; CDR3: CASSNRRGNTEAFF
D: .; length: 12; J: TRBJ1-2; size: .; V: TRBV29-1; DNA: TGCAGCGTTGAGCTCGCATCCGGTGGCTACACCTTC; CDR3: CSVELASGGYTF
D: TRBD1; length: 14; J: TRBJ1-2; size: .; V: TRBV6-4; DNA: TGTGCCAGCAGACCGGGACAGGGACCCTATGGCTACACCTTC; CDR3: CASRPGQGPYGYTF
D: .; length: 13; J: TRBJ2-3; size: .; V: TRBV2; DNA: TGTGCCAGCAGTGAGTTCGGTACAGATACGCAGTATTTT; CDR3: CASSEFGTDTQYF
D: .; length: 13; J: TRBJ2-1; size: .; V: TRBV5-1; DNA: TGCGCCAGCAGCTTAAGTAGCGGCTATGAGCAGTTCTTC; CDR3: CASSLSSGYEQFF
D: .; length: 18; J: TRBJ2-6; size: .; V: TRBV5-5; DNA: TGTGCCAGCAGTTCGACGGAGGCTCTTTTCTCTGGGGCCAACGTCCTGACTTTC; CDR3: CASSSTEALFSGANVLTF
D: .; length: 11; J: TRBJ2-1; size: .; V: TRBV25-1; DNA: TGTGCCAGCCTTAGCCGCCAGGAGCAGTTCTTC; CDR3: CASLSRQEQFF
D: .; length: 13; J: TRBJ2-5; size: .; V: TRBV2; DNA: TGTGCCAGCATACCCAATGGCTGGGAGACCCAGTACTTC; CDR3: CASIPNGWETQYF
D: TRBD1; length: 16; J: TRBJ1-1; size: .; V: TRBV27; DNA: TGTGCCAGCAGTAGACAGGGGGCGATGGGCTACACTGAAGCTTTCTTT; CDR3: CASSRQGAMGYTEAFF
D: .; length: 13; J: TRBJ2-7; size: .; V: TRBV10-2; DNA: TGCGCCAGCAGTGAGCCGAGCGTAGGCGAGCAGTACTTC; CDR3: CASSEPSVGEQYF
D: .; length: 16; J: TRBJ2-3; size: .; V: TRBV27; DNA: TGTGCCAGCAGTTTATCGTACGGGAGTGGCACAGATACGCAGTATTTT; CDR3: CASSLSYGSGTDTQYF
D: TRBD2; length: 15; J: TRBJ2-3; size: .; V: TRBV29-1; DNA: TGCAGCGTTGAAGACCCCCTAGCGGGCACAGATACGCAGTATTTT; CDR3: CSVEDPLAGTDTQYF
D: TRBD1; length: 18; J: TRBJ1-6; size: few; V: TRBV19; DNA: TGTGCCAGTAGCTCGGGACAGGGGTTAGGGGGATATAATTCACCCCTCCACTTT; CDR3: CASSSGQGLGGYNSPLHF
D: TRBD1; length: 15; J: TRBJ1-2; size: .; V: TRBV7-9; DNA: TGTGCCAGCAGCTTGTTGACAGGGAGTAACTATGGCTACACCTTC; CDR3: CASSLLTGSNYGYTF
D: TRBD1; length: 16; J: TRBJ1-5; size: .; V: TRBV30; DNA: TGTGCCTGGACTCCTGGGGGACAGGGGGCGAGGCAGCCCCAGCATTTT; CDR3: CAWTPGGQGARQPQHF
D: .; length: 14; J: TRBJ2-7; size: .; V: TRBV19; DNA: TGTGCCAGTAGTATGGGGGGTGGTTCCTACGAGCAGTACTTC; CDR3: CASSMGGGSYEQYF